This is a list of T cell receptor beta chains from one sample in a study of regulatory T cells in long-lasting Graves disease. One entry per CDR3 protein, called by TCRdb with MiXCR from the multiplex PCR reads. The sample carries almost 350,000 distinct CDR3 sequences, about 20% recorded once. Sample: peripheral blood mononuclear cells (PBMCs), taken when the disease was refractory, from a patient treated with antithyroid drugs. These receptors all come from a female donor with Graves disease. Both conserved end residues are part of each CDR3. The order of the fields is J gene, clone size, D gene, V gene, CDR3 length, CDR3 DNA, CDR3 protein. D genes are given only for firm matches. Only some rows state a clone size, as once, few, many or a class for expanded clones.

J: TRBJ2-7
size: few
D: -
V: TRBV11-3
length: 13
DNA: TGTGCCAGCAGCTTAGATACAGGGTCCGAGCAGTACTTC
CDR3: CASSLDTGSEQYF

J: TRBJ1-1
size: many
D: -
V: TRBV28
length: 15
DNA: TGTGCCAGCAGTTTCTGGGGGCGCGGGAACACTGAAGCTTTCTTT
CDR3: CASSFWGRGNTEAFF

J: TRBJ2-7
size: -
D: TRBD1
V: TRBV5-4
length: 13
DNA: TGTGCCAGCAGGGGACAGGAGACCTACGAGCAGTGCTTC
CDR3: CASRGQETYEQCF

J: TRBJ1-1
size: -
D: -
V: TRBV10-3
length: 13
DNA: TGTGCCATCAGTGATATGTGGAACACTGAAGCTTTCTTT
CDR3: CAISDMWNTEAFF

J: TRBJ1-4
size: -
D: -
V: TRBV4-3
length: 14
DNA: TGCGCCAGCAGCCAAGGGTGGTCAGGACTCAACCTGTTTTTT
CDR3: CASSQGWSGLNLFF

J: TRBJ2-1
size: -
D: TRBD2
V: TRBV6-1
length: 20
DNA: TGTGCCAGCAGAAACAGGCTAGCGGGAGGGACAATCGGGTCCTACAATGAGCAGTTCTTC
CDR3: CASRNRLAGGTIGSYNEQFF

J: TRBJ1-1
size: -
D: -
V: TRBV11-3
length: 12
DNA: TGTGCCAGCAGCCCCCAAGGGGTTGAAGCTTTCTTT
CDR3: CASSPQGVEAFF

J: TRBJ2-2
size: few
D: -
V: TRBV20-1
length: 12
DNA: TGCAGTGCGCTCGGACAGACCGGGGAGCTGTTTTTT
CDR3: CSALGQTGELFF

J: TRBJ2-7
size: many
D: -
V: TRBV13
length: 14
DNA: TGTGCCAGCAGCTCACAGGGACGGACCTACGAGCAGTACTTC
CDR3: CASSSQGRTYEQYF

J: TRBJ2-1
size: -
D: -
V: TRBV5-5
length: 12
DNA: TGTGCCAGCAGCTTGACAGTCGGGGAGCAGTTCTTC
CDR3: CASSLTVGEQFF

J: TRBJ1-2
size: many
D: -
V: TRBV6-1
length: 12
DNA: TGTGCCAGCATTGGTAGGGGCTATGGCTACACCTTC
CDR3: CASIGRGYGYTF

J: TRBJ2-7
size: few
D: -
V: TRBV7-9
length: 13
DNA: TGTGCCAGCAGCCCCTGGACAACCTACGAGCAGTACTTC
CDR3: CASSPWTTYEQYF

J: TRBJ2-1
size: -
D: -
V: TRBV5-1
length: 12
DNA: TGCGCCAGCAGGGTTGGGGGAAATGAGCAGTTCTTC
CDR3: CASRVGGNEQFF

J: TRBJ2-2
size: few
D: -
V: TRBV7-9
length: 15
DNA: TGTGCCAGCAGCGGCAGGGCCCCGAGCACCGGGGAGCTGTTTTTT
CDR3: CASSGRAPSTGELFF

J: TRBJ2-7
size: few
D: TRBD1
V: TRBV18
length: 14
DNA: TGTGCCAGCTCACTCTCGGGACAGGGGTTCGAGCAGTACTTC
CDR3: CASSLSGQGFEQYF

J: TRBJ1-1
size: many
D: -
V: TRBV6-5
length: 13
DNA: TGTGCCAGCAGTTATCGGGACATGAGGGCAGCTTTCTTT
CDR3: CASSYRDMRAAFF

J: TRBJ1-2
size: -
D: TRBD1
V: TRBV27
length: 17
DNA: TGTGCCAGCAGTTCACGGGACAGGGGTCTACAAAACTATGGCTACACCTTC
CDR3: CASSSRDRGLQNYGYTF

J: TRBJ1-1
size: -
D: -
V: TRBV9
length: 15
DNA: TGTGCCAGCAGCGTAGGGAGGGGAGGGGACACTGAAGCTTTCTTT
CDR3: CASSVGRGGDTEAFF

J: TRBJ1-6
size: many
D: -
V: TRBV5-6
length: 13
DNA: TGTGCCAGCAGCGGGGTGTGGAATTCACCCCTCCACTTT
CDR3: CASSGVWNSPLHF

J: TRBJ1-6
size: few
D: -
V: TRBV7-2
length: 22
DNA: TGTGCCAGCAGCTTAGGTCATGGACCAAGTAGACAGGCAGCGCATGGGAATTCACCCCTCCACTTT
CDR3: CASSLGHGPSRQAAHGNSPLHF

J: TRBJ1-2
size: many
D: -
V: TRBV9
length: 13
DNA: TGTGCCAGCAGCGTAGCCAGAAACTATGGCTACACCTTC
CDR3: CASSVARNYGYTF

J: TRBJ2-1
size: -
D: TRBD2
V: TRBV7-9
length: 19
DNA: TGTGCCAGCAGCTTAGGAGGGACTAGCGGGAGCAATGGCCCCAATGAGCAGTTCTTC
CDR3: CASSLGGTSGSNGPNEQFF

J: TRBJ1-2
size: many
D: -
V: TRBV6-5
length: 15
DNA: TGTGCCAGCAGTTACCGGACTCGCGGGCTCTATGGCTACACCTTC
CDR3: CASSYRTRGLYGYTF

J: TRBJ1-2
size: -
D: TRBD1
V: TRBV27
length: 15
DNA: TGTGCCAGCAGTTTTTTGGAGCAGGGGGCGCCTGGCTACACCTTC
CDR3: CASSFLEQGAPGYTF

J: TRBJ1-1
size: few
D: -
V: TRBV9
length: 17
DNA: TGTGCCAGCAGCGTAGTGAGGGTAAGGGAAGGGGATACTGAAGCTTTCTTT
CDR3: CASSVVRVREGDTEAFF

J: TRBJ1-5
size: few
D: -
V: TRBV7-9
length: 17
DNA: TGTGCCAGCCAAGTCGGGGACAAATCAGGGCGCAATCAGCCCCAGCATTTT
CDR3: CASQVGDKSGRNQPQHF

J: TRBJ1-6
size: many
D: TRBD1
V: TRBV12-3/TRBV12-4
length: 14
DNA: TGTGCCAGCAGTACGGACAGGGGTTCATCACCCCTCCACTTT
CDR3: CASSTDRGSSPLHF

J: TRBJ2-5
size: -
D: -
V: TRBV18
length: 14
DNA: TGTGCCAGCTCACCGATAGCGGAACAAGAGACCCAGTACTTC
CDR3: CASSPIAEQETQYF

J: TRBJ1-1
size: -
D: -
V: TRBV18
length: 14
DNA: TGTGCCAGCTCACCAACCCAACAGGGCACTGAAGCTTTCTTT
CDR3: CASSPTQQGTEAFF

J: TRBJ1-3
size: -
D: -
V: TRBV20-1
length: 14
DNA: TGCAGTGCGGAACAGGTCAACTCTGGAAACACCATATATTTT
CDR3: CSAEQVNSGNTIYF

J: TRBJ2-7
size: -
D: TRBD2
V: TRBV20-1
length: 17
DNA: TGCAGTGCTAGAGATTACGTAGCGGGAGCCATTTTATACGAGCAGTACTTC
CDR3: CSARDYVAGAILYEQYF

J: TRBJ2-2
size: few
D: TRBD1
V: TRBV7-9
length: 16
DNA: TGTGCCAGCACCCGACAGGGCGCAATCAACACCGGGGAGCTGTTTTTT
CDR3: CASTRQGAINTGELFF

J: TRBJ2-7
size: -
D: -
V: TRBV7-9
length: 18
DNA: TGTGCCAGCAGCTTACGGGGCGGGGACAGCCGGAACAACTACGAGCAGTACTTC
CDR3: CASSLRGGDSRNNYEQYF

J: TRBJ1-1
size: -
D: -
V: TRBV20-1
length: 16
DNA: TGCAGTGCTAGCCCGAGACCTTTGGGGATGGACACTGAAGCTTTCTTT
CDR3: CSASPRPLGMDTEAFF

J: TRBJ2-2
size: few
D: -
V: TRBV4-1
length: 17
DNA: TGCGCCAGCAGCCAAGCACTAATCAGGAGAAACACCGGGGAGCTGTTTTTT
CDR3: CASSQALIRRNTGELFF

J: TRBJ2-2
size: many
D: TRBD1
V: TRBV7-2
length: 16
DNA: TGTGCCAGCAGCCCCGCCAGGGGGCTGATCACCGGGGAGCTGTTTTTT
CDR3: CASSPARGLITGELFF

J: TRBJ2-7
size: -
D: TRBD1
V: TRBV19
length: 14
DNA: TGTGCCAGTAGTCTCGGGACAGGTACCTTCGAGCAGTACTTC
CDR3: CASSLGTGTFEQYF

J: TRBJ2-7
size: -
D: TRBD1
V: TRBV6-2/TRBV6-3
length: 15
DNA: TGTGCCAGCAGTCCCACAGGGGCGCACCCCTACGAGCAGTACTTC
CDR3: CASSPTGAHPYEQYF

J: TRBJ1-4
size: many
D: -
V: TRBV6-1
length: 12
DNA: TGTGCCAGCCAGACACGGGATGAAAAACTGTTTTTT
CDR3: CASQTRDEKLFF

J: TRBJ1-2
size: -
D: -
V: TRBV28
length: 15
DNA: TGTGCCAGCAGTTCGGGGGCAGGGGACAATTATGGCTACACCTTC
CDR3: CASSSGAGDNYGYTF

J: TRBJ2-7
size: many
D: -
V: TRBV12-3/TRBV12-4
length: 13
DNA: TGTGCCAGCAGCTACGTGGAGCACTACGAGCAGTACTTC
CDR3: CASSYVEHYEQYF

J: TRBJ2-7
size: many
D: -
V: TRBV11-3
length: 16
DNA: TGTGCCAGCAGCTTAGAGTTGGCAGGCGAGTCCTACGAGCAGTACTTC
CDR3: CASSLELAGESYEQYF

J: TRBJ1-2
size: few
D: -
V: TRBV5-8
length: 13
DNA: TGTGCCAGCAGCTTAAGGGATAACTATGGCTACACCTTC
CDR3: CASSLRDNYGYTF

J: TRBJ1-5
size: many
D: -
V: TRBV20-1
length: 13
DNA: TGCAGTGCTAGTAACCCGACAAATCAGCCCCAGCATTTT
CDR3: CSASNPTNQPQHF

J: TRBJ1-1
size: once
D: -
V: TRBV12-3/TRBV12-4
length: 15
DNA: TGTGCCAGCAGCTGGGGGGGGACGGTGAACACTGAAGCTTTCTTT
CDR3: CASSWGGTVNTEAFF

J: TRBJ1-1
size: many
D: -
V: TRBV29-1
length: 16
DNA: TGCAGCGTTGAAGATCATGTAAGGACACAGAGGACTGAAGCTTTCTTT
CDR3: CSVEDHVRTQRTEAFF

J: TRBJ2-2
size: -
D: -
V: TRBV6-1
length: 14
DNA: TGTGCCACCCTTTCTATTACGAACACCGGGGAGCTGTTTTTT
CDR3: CATLSITNTGELFF

J: TRBJ2-2
size: -
D: TRBD2
V: TRBV28
length: 18
DNA: TGTGCCAGCAGCCGAATATTAACTAGCGGGAGGACCGACGGGGAGCTGTTTTTT
CDR3: CASSRILTSGRTDGELFF

J: TRBJ1-3
size: few
D: -
V: TRBV7-9
length: 19
DNA: TGTGCCAGCAGCTTAAAACAGGGCAAGTCGGTCAAGCTTGGAAACACCATATATTTT
CDR3: CASSLKQGKSVKLGNTIYF

J: TRBJ2-5
size: -
D: TRBD1
V: TRBV20-1
length: 17
DNA: TGCAGTGCTAGAGATAGGGACGGGACAGGGGGTGCGGAGACCCAGTACTTC
CDR3: CSARDRDGTGGAETQYF

J: TRBJ2-7
size: few
D: TRBD1
V: TRBV18
length: 15
DNA: TGTGCCAGCTCACCGAGAGGGGGCAGTTTCTACGAGCAGTACTTC
CDR3: CASSPRGGSFYEQYF

J: TRBJ2-5
size: few
D: -
V: TRBV12-3/TRBV12-4
length: 12
DNA: TGTGCCAGCAGCCATCGGGCCAGGGACCAGTACTTC
CDR3: CASSHRARDQYF

J: TRBJ2-2
size: many
D: -
V: TRBV28
length: 13
DNA: TGTGCCAGCAGATCTAGCGTGGCCGGGGAGCTGTTTTTT
CDR3: CASRSSVAGELFF

J: TRBJ2-7
size: many
D: -
V: TRBV7-2
length: 16
DNA: TGTGCCAGCAGCTCTTACCGGGGGCGGGGAGCCTACGAGCAGTACTTC
CDR3: CASSSYRGRGAYEQYF

J: TRBJ1-5
size: -
D: -
V: TRBV2
length: 14
DNA: TGTGCCAGCAGTTACGGGGTGGATTATCAGCCCCAGCATTTT
CDR3: CASSYGVDYQPQHF

J: TRBJ1-1
size: -
D: -
V: TRBV27
length: 18
DNA: TGTGCCAGCAGTTCCCTACTAAAGGTCTTCGGGGGGGCGACTGAAGCTTTCTTT
CDR3: CASSSLLKVFGGATEAFF

J: TRBJ2-7
size: -
D: -
V: TRBV12-3/TRBV12-4
length: 13
DNA: TGTGCCAGCAGTTTAACCCAAACCTACGAGCAGTACTTC
CDR3: CASSLTQTYEQYF

J: TRBJ1-1
size: few
D: -
V: TRBV18
length: 17
DNA: TGTGCCAGCTCACCGTTATCCAGGGCCGGGATGAACACTGAAGCTTTCTTT
CDR3: CASSPLSRAGMNTEAFF